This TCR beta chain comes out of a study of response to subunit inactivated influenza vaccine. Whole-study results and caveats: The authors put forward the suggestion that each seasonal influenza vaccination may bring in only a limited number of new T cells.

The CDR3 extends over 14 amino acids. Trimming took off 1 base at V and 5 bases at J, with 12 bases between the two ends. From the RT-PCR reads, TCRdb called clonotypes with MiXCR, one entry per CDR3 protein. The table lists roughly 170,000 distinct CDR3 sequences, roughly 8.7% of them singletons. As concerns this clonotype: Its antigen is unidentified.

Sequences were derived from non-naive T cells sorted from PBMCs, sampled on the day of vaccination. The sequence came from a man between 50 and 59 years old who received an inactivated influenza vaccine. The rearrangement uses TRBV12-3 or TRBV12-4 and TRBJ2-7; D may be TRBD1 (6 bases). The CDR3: CASSLGGRTDEQYF. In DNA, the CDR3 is TGTGCCAGCAGTTTAGGCGGTCGGACAGACGAGCAGTACTTC.